This T cell receptor beta chain is from a study of human T cells and chemical hapten exposure. Study in general: Patients, a majority of them female, were diagnosed with alopecia areata, totalis or universalis. Broader study findings: Expanded TCRs produced significantly more large CDR3 similarity clusters than controls did.

Individual cDNA molecules in this library carried unique molecular identifiers. TCRdb itself ran the RACE reads through MiXCR, one entry per CDR3 protein. The repertoire holds roughly 200,000 distinct CDR3 sequences, with about 20% as singletons. Notes on this clonotype: Its antigen remains unidentified.

Time point reported: patch test 1, 2 weeks after DPC sensitization. As to treatment: therapeutic diphenylcyclopropenone sensitization with weekly scalp DPC. This sequence was found in a woman in her fifties or sixties with alopecia areata. Some clones in this sample may be carry-over from other donors' samples. Sequenced here: whole blood, sampled in connection with sensitization to the hapten diphenylcyclopropenone (DPC).

CDR3 region: CASSERAGGYNNEQFF. The DNA for the CDR3 is TGTGCCAGCAGTGAACGGGCGGGAGGGTACAACAATGAGCAGTTCTTC. The chain combines TRBV6-1 with TRBJ2-1; the match to TRBD2 covers 9 bases. CDR1 is MNHNS and CDR2 is SASEGT in the germline V gene. V trimming: 2 bases; J trimming: 5 bases; junction bases outside the gene matches: 7. The CDR3 has 16 residues.